Reported below is one T cell receptor beta chain. Per the study methods: Estimated nucleated cell counts came from reference gene primer amplification. Using immunoSEQ multiplex PCR, the repertoire was profiled, and TCRdb retains in-frame clones only, with some absent. The V and J calls and clone size are taken from that table; D and trimming were inferred from the DNA. The data contain about 11,000 clones, around 87% of them singletons. The data are from a study of blood T cell repertoires in COVID-19. Study background: From the United States, Italy and Spain came samples of acute and convalescent COVID-19. T cells, B-cell-depleted T cells, or PBMCs supplied cDNA or gDNA.

Sequencing input: peripheral blood. The receptor was derived from a human donor in a cohort sampled during active COVID-19.

CDR3 sequence reads: CASSPGQGPSNQPQHF. As DNA, the CDR3 is TGCGCCAGCAGCCCGGGACAGGGCCCTAGCAATCAGCCCCAGCATTTT. V is TRBV5-1 and J is TRBJ1-5; 9 positions match TRBD1. Germline CDR1 SGHRS, CDR2 YFSETQ. The junction had 5 bases not matched to a gene; V was cut back by 4 bases and J by 0 bases. The CDR3 spans 16 residues.